This T cell receptor (beta chain) was recovered during a study of T cell responses to AZD1222 COVID-19 vaccine. Study summary: Pooling of second doses given at about 4 or about 12 weeks was done. Notes on the study in general: Possibly, clonal diversity was underestimated; donors were largely white British and included more females.

V lost 3 bases, J lost 6 bases, and 12 bases stayed unmatched. The V gene's germline CDR1 is SGHTA and CDR2 FQGNSA. The CDR3 extends over 17 amino acids. This clone was detected only once. The antigen is not known. Data came from immunoSEQ multiplex PCR; TCRdb stores just in-frame clones and leaves some out. The sample contains 150,000 to 200,000 clones, more than 90% of which appear only once. The rearrangement uses TRBV7-2 and TRBJ2-1; TRBD2 matches 9 bases. This sequence was found in an adult in good health. The sequenced sample was peripheral blood, obtained on day 0 of AZD1222 vaccination. CDR3 region: CASSFRRGAGGINEQFF. The CDR3 bases are TGTGCCAGCAGCTTCCGCCGGGGAGCGGGGGGCATCAATGAGCAGTTCTTC.